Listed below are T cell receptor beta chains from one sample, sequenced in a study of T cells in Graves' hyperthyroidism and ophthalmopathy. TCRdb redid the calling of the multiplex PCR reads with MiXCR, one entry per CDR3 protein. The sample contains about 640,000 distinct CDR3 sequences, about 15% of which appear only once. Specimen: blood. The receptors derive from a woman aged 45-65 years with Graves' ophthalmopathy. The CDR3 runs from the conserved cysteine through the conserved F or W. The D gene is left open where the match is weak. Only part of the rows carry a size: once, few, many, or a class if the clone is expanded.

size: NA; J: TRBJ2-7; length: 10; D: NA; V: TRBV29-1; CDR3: CSVVINEQYF; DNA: TGCAGCGTAGTTATTAACGAGCAGTACTTC
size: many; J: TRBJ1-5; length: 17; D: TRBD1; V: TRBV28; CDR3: CASSSQDRGGYRQPQHF; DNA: TGTGCCAGCAGTTCGCAGGACAGGGGGGGATATCGACAGCCCCAGCATTTT
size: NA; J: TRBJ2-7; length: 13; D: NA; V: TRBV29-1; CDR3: CSAMGRFSYEQYF; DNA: TGCAGCGCCATGGGCAGGTTTTCCTACGAGCAGTACTTC
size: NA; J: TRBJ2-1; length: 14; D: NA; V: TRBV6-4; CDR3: CASSSGDTRREQFF; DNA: TGTGCCAGCAGTTCCGGAGACACCCGCAGGGAGCAGTTCTTC
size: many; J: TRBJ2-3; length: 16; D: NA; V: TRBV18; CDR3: CASSKDGVSSTDTQYF; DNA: TGTGCCAGCTCCAAGGACGGAGTTTCTAGCACAGATACGCAGTATTTT
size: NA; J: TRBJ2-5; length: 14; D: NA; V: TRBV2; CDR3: CATTLGTGAETQYF; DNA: TGTGCCACCACCCTTGGGACGGGAGCGGAGACCCAGTACTTC
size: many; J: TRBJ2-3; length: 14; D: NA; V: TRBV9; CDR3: CASSVEEGWNTQYF; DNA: TGTGCCAGCAGCGTAGAAGAGGGTTGGAATACGCAGTATTTT
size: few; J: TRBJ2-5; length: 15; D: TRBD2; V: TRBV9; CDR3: CASSTLPGGGETQYF; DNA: TGTGCCAGCAGCACCCTCCCGGGGGGAGGGGAGACCCAGTACTTC
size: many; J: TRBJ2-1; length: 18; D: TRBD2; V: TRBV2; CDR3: CASSEDPGLAGAENEQFF; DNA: TGTGCCAGCAGTGAAGACCCCGGGCTAGCGGGAGCAGAAAATGAGCAGTTCTTC
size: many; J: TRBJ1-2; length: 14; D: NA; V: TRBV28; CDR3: CASSSQTDNYGYTF; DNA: TGTGCCAGCAGTTCCCAGACGGATAACTATGGCTACACCTTC
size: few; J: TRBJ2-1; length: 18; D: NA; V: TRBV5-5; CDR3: CASSLEASRVRWYNEQFF; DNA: TGTGCCAGCAGCTTGGAGGCTAGTCGGGTTCGTTGGTACAATGAGCAGTTCTTC
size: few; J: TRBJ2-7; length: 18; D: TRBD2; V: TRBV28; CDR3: CASSFPHNGLAAYYEQYF; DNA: TGTGCCAGCAGTTTTCCCCACAACGGACTAGCGGCCTACTACGAGCAGTACTTC
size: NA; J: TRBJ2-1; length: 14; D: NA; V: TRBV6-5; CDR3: CANSYSGAGNEQFF; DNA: TGTGCCAACAGTTATTCTGGAGCTGGCAATGAGCAGTTCTTC
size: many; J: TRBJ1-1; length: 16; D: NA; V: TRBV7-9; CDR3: CASSFPLGGPNTEAFF; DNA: TGTGCCAGCAGCTTCCCGTTGGGGGGCCCGAACACTGAAGCTTTCTTT
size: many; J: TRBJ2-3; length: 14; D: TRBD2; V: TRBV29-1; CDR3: CSVQGGRGTDTQYF; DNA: TGCAGCGTCCAGGGCGGGAGAGGCACAGATACGCAGTATTTT
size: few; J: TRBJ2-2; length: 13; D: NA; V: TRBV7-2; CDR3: CANSLVAAGELFF; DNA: TGTGCCAACAGCTTAGTAGCGGCCGGGGAGCTGTTTTTT
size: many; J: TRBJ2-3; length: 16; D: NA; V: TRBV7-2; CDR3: CASSPAGGDESDTQYF; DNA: TGTGCCAGCAGCCCCGCCGGGGGCGACGAGTCAGATACGCAGTATTTT
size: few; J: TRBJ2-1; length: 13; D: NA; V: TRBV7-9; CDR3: CASSFGVNNEQFF; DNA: TGTGCCAGCAGCTTCGGGGTAAACAATGAGCAGTTCTTC